This entry features one T cell receptor beta chain sequence. These data originate in a study of blood T cell repertoires in COVID-19. At the level of the study: Collection of acute and convalescent COVID-19 samples took place in the United States, Italy and Spain. Sample material is recorded as cDNA or gDNA derived from T cells, B-cell-depleted T cells, or PBMCs.

Authors' methods: Amplified reference gene primers provided the basis for estimating nucleated cell counts. Libraries were prepared by immunoSEQ multiplex PCR; TCRdb keeps only in-frame clonotypes and omits some of them. V, J and clone size were drawn from that table, and D and trimming were deduced from the DNA. The table records roughly 100,000 clones, around 87% of them present only once. The receptor comes from a human donor in a cohort sampled during active COVID-19. The sample taken for sequencing was peripheral blood.

DNA for the CDR3: TGTGCCGGCCAGAGCGGGACCATTTCCTACGAGCAGTACTTC. Translated: CAGQSGTISYEQYF. The J gene is TRBJ2-7, the V gene TRBV2; 7 nucleotides match TRBD2. Germline V gene lookup returns CDR1 SNHLY and CDR2 FYNNEI. V was pared by 11 bases and J by 1 base, with 11 bases of the junction left unmatched. CDR3 length: 14 residues.